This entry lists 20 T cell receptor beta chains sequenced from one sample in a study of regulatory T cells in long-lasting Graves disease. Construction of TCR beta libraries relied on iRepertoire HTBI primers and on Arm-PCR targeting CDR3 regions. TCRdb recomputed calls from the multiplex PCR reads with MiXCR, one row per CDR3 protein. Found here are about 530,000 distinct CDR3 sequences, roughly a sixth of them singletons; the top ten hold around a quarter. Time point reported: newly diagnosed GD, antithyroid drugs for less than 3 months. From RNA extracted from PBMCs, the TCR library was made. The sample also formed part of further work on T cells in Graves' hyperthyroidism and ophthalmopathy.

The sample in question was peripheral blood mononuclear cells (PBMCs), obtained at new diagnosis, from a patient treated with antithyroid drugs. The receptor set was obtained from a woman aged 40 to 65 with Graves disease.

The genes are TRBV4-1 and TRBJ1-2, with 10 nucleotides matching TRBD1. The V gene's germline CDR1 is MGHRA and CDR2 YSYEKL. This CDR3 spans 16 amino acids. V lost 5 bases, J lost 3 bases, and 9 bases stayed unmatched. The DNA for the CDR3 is TGCGCCAGCAGCGGCCGGGACAGGGGAGGAGACTATGGCTACACCTTC. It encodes CASSGRDRGGDYGYTF.

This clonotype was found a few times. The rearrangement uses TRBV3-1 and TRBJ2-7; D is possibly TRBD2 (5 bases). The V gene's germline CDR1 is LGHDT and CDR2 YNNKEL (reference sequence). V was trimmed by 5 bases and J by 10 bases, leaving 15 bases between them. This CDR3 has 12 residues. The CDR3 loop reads CASSSPLGRQYF. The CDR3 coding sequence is TGTGCCAGCAGCTCCCCTCTTGGGAGACAGTACTTC.

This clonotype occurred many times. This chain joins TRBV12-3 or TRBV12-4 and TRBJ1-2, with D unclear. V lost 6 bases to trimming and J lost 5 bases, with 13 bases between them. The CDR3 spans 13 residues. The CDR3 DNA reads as TGTGCCAGCAGGGAACGAGACATGTATGGCTACACCTTC. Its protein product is CASRERDMYGYTF.

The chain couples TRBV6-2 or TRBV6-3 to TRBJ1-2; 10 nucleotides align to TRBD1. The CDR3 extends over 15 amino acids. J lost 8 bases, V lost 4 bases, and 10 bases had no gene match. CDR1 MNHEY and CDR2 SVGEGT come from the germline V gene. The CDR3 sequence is CASSSTGGSRNGYTF. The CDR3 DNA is TGTGCCAGCAGTTCGACAGGGGGCTCAAGGAACGGCTACACCTTC.

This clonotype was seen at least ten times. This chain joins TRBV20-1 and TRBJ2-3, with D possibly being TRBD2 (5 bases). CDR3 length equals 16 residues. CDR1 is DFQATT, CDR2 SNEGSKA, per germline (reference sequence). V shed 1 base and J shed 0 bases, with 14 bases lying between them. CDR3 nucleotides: TGCAGTGCTAGAGCCTCGGGGAGCTCTAGCACAGATACGCAGTATTTT. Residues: CSARASGSSSTDTQYF.

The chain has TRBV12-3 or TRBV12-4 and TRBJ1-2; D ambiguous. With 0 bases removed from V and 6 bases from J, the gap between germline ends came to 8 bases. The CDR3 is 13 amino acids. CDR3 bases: TGTGCCAGCAGTTTAGCGCAGCTGAATGGCTACACCTTC. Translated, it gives CASSLAQLNGYTF.

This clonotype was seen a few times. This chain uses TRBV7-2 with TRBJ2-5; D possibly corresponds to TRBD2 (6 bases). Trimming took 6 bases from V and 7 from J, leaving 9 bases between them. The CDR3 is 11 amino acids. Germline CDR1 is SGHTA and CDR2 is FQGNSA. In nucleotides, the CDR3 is TGTGCCAGCAGTAGCGGAGGGACCCAGTACTTC. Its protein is CASSSGGTQYF.

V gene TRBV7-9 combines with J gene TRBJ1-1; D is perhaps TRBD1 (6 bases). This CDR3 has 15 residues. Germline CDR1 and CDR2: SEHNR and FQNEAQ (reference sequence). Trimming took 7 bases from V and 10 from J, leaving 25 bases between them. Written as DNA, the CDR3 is TGTGCCAGCACCGACACAACTGGTGGGGGGCCAGGAGCTTTCTTT. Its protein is CASTDTTGGGPGAFF.

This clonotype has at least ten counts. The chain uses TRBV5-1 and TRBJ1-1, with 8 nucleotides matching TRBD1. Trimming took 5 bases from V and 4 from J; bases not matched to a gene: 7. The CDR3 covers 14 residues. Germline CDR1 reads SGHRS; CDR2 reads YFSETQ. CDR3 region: CASSDGQGGTEAFF. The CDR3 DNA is TGCGCCAGCAGTGACGGACAGGGAGGCACTGAAGCTTTCTTT.

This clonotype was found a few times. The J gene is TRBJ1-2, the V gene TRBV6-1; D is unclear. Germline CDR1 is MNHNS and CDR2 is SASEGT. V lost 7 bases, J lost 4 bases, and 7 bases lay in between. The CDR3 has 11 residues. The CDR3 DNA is TGTGCCAGCAAAGCGGTCTATGGCTACACCTTC. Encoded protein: CASKAVYGYTF.

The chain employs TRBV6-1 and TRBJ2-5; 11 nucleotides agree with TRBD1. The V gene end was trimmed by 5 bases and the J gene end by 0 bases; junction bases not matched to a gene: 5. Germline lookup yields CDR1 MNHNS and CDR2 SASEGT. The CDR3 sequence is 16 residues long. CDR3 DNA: TGTGCCAGCAGTCTCGGGACAGGGGGGGACCAAGAGACCCAGTACTTC. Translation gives CASSLGTGGDQETQYF.

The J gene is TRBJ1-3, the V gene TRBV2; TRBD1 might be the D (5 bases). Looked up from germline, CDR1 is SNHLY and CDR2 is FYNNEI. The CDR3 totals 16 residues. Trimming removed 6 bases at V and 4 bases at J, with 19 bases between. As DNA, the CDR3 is TGTGCCAGCAGGGCCTCGGGCGGGGCTGGGGGAAACACCATATATTTT. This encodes CASRASGGAGGNTIYF. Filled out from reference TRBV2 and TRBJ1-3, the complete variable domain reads EPEVTQTPSHQVTQMGQEVILRCVPISNHLYFYWYRQILGQKVEFLVSFYNNEISEKSEIFDDQFSVERPDGSNFTLKIRSTKLEDSAMYFCASRASGGAGGNTIYFGEGSWLTVV.

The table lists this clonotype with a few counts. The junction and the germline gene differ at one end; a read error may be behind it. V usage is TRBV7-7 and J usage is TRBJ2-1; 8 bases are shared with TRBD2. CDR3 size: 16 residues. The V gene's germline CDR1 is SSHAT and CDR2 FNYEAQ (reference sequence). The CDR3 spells CASSPFPRGAYNEQFF. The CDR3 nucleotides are TGTGCTAGCAGCCCTTTCCCGCGGGGGGCCTACAATGAGCAGTTCTTC.

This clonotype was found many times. CDR3 coding DNA: TGTGCCAGCTCACCCGATACTAGCCTCATGACAGATACGCAGTATTTT. Protein sequence: CASSPDTSLMTDTQYF. The genes are TRBV18 and TRBJ2-3, with a weak D call TRBD2 (6 bases). Looked up from germline, CDR1 is KGHSH and CDR2 is LQKENI. V was clipped by 3 bases and J by 3 bases, with 16 bases between them. The CDR3 loop spans 16 amino acids.

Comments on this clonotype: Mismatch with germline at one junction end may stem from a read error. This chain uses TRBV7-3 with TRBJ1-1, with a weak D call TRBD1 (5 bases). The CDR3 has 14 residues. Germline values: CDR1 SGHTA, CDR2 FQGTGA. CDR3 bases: TGTGCCGGCAGCTCCCACGGGGGGAACACTGAAGCTTTCTTT. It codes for CAGSSHGGNTEAFF.

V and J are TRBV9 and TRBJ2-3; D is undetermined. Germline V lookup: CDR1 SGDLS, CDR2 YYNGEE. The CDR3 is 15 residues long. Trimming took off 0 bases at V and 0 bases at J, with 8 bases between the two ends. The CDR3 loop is CASSVEHPSTDTQYF. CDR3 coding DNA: TGTGCCAGCAGCGTAGAACACCCTAGCACAGATACGCAGTATTTT.

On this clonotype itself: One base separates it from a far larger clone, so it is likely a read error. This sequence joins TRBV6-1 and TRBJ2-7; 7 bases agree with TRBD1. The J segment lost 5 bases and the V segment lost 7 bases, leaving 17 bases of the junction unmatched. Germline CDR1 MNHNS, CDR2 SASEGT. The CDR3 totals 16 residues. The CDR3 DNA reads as TGTGCCAGCAATTTATCCCCCCGACAGGGTCGAAACGAGCAGTACTTC. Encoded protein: CASNLSPRQGRNEQYF.

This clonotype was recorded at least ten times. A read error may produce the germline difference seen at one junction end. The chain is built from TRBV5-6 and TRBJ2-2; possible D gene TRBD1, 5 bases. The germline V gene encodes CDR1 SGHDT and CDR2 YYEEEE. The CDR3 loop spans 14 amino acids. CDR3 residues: CASSLDINTGELFF. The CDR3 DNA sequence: TGTGCCAGCAGTTTGGACATCAACACCGGGGAGCTGTTTTTT.

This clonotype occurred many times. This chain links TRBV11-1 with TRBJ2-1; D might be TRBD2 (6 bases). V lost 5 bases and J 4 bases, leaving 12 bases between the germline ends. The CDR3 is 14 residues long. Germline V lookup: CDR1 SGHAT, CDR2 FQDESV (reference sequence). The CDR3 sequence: CASSLPDYYNEQFF. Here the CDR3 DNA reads TGTGCCAGCAGCCTACCGGACTATTACAATGAGCAGTTCTTC. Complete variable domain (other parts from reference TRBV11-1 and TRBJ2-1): EAEVAQSPRYKITEKSQAVAFWCDPISGHATLYWYRQILGQGPELLVQFQDESVVDDSQLPKDRFSAERLKGVDSTLKIQPAELGDSAMYLCASSLPDYYNEQFFGPGTRLTVL.

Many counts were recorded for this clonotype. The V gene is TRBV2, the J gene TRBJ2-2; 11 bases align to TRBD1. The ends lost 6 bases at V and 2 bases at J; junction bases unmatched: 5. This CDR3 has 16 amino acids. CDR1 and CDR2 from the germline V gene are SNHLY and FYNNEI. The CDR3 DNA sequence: TGTGCCAGCAGCCAGGACAGGGGGCTCAACACCGGGGAGCTGTTTTTT. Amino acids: CASSQDRGLNTGELFF. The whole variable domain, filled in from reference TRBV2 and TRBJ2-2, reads EPEVTQTPSHQVTQMGQEVILRCVPISNHLYFYWYRQILGQKVEFLVSFYNNEISEKSEIFDDQFSVERPDGSNFTLKIRSTKLEDSAMYFCASSQDRGLNTGELFFGEGSRLTVL.